This T cell receptor (beta chain) stems from a study of identical twins. From the 5' RACE reads, TCRdb called clonotypes with MiXCR, one entry per CDR3 protein. The table lists about 470,000 distinct CDR3 sequences, approximately 24% of them singletons. Another study also made use of these data, one on T cells expressing NK-cell markers. In that study: Repertoires of TCR beta were obtained from T cells sorted as CD3+CD56+NKG2C+, CD3+CD56+NKG2C- and CD3+CD56-NKG2C+. Once again these clonotypes came out on top in the CD3+CD56-NKG2C+ fraction of a few donors.

The receptor's source is a woman between 18 and 30 years old in good health. The specimen sequenced was CD4+ T cells sorted from blood.

The CDR3 spells CSARSSGPNNSPLHF. The CDR3 nucleotides read TGCAGTGCTAGATCTTCGGGGCCTAATAATTCACCCCTCCACTTT. This chain uses TRBV20-1 with TRBJ1-6, with D maybe TRBD1 (5 bases). Looked up from germline, CDR1 is DFQATT and CDR2 is SNEGSKA (reference sequence). The CDR3 length is 15 residues. V was clipped by 2 bases and J by 5 bases, with 13 bases between them.